This T cell receptor (beta chain) is drawn from a study of cytomegalovirus exposure and HLA in healthy donors (dated by TCRdb to the late 2010s). Regarding the complete study: According to a later analysis, the roughly 130 validation repertoires were produced on the same platform as the roughly 600 repertoires of the first cohort. The study aimed to test whether cataloging public T cell receptors could reveal signatures of past pathogen exposure. A separate validation cohort of roughly 120 different subjects was used in addition to the approximately 670-subject first cohort. High-throughput TCR immunosequencing, statistical association of individual TCRs with disease status, and machine learning were combined to predict cytomegalovirus infection status.

Reading the germline V gene (reference sequence) gives CDR1 LNHDA and CDR2 SQIVND. The CDR3 contains 16 residues, cysteine and phenylalanine counted. Here the CDR3 DNA is all that survives: 48 bases in frame from base 1. Trimming removed 4 bases from V and 6 bases from J; the gene matches leave 10 bases unexplained. Beyond this particular receptor, the publication reports: The classifier was reported to diagnose cytomegalovirus status with high specificity and sensitivity in both the original and validation cohorts. It was suggested by the authors that the approach could potentially be generalized to other disease states and immunological phenotypes. The validation cohort had no HLA typing available for a later analysis, so co-occurrence within that cohort was assessed over all 110 or so repertoires. A total of 150 to 200 TCR beta chains were listed by the study as associated with cytomegalovirus. Of the cluster scores, 85% to 95% were above 0 in a later analysis, which found that TCRs clustered in the first cohort also tended to co-occur in the 120 or so validation repertoires. A few of the identified cytomegalovirus-associated TCR beta chains were confirmed in vitro to be specific for cytomegalovirus antigens. Across donors, most TCR sequences were observed very rarely, whereas some public TCRs were present in many individuals.

This clone was detected once. No antigen is known for it. Base qualities are not recorded, but no much larger clone differs from it by a single base. Donors formed part of the validation cohort, which comprised 120 subjects and was distinct from the first cohort of 666 subjects. Libraries were made using the immunoSEQ multiplex PCR assay. From the authors' description of their analysis: A statistical classification framework was built for diagnosing cytomegalovirus status from the catalog of TCR beta chain sequences. The clones in this table, taken by TCRdb from immuneACCESS, are in-frame only. Not every clone is retained; where verified, under half of the shortfall comes from an unresolved V gene, and the cause of the rest is unknown. D and trimming come from the DNA, and the V and J calls and clone size come from that table. Across this sample there are about 160,000 clones, with around 92% seen only once. The ten biggest clones cover around a tenth of the sample.

What was sequenced was PBMCs. The sequence derives from a woman under 30 in good health and CMV-seropositive. Recombination joined TRBV19 with TRBJ1-5; the central 9 bases match TRBD1. The CDR3 is CASSKPRTGAGQPQHF. The base sequence is TGTGCCAGTAGTAAACCAAGGACAGGGGCGGGTCAGCCCCAGCATTTT.